These T cell receptor beta chains were read from a single sample in a study of beta chain features in type 1 diabetes. Sequencing was performed with immunoSEQ multiplex PCR; in TCRdb, only in-frame clones are kept and a portion is missing. The table records over 150,000 clones, about 13% of them present only once. Source material: central memory CD4+ T cells from blood. The receptor source for this set is a woman younger than 35 in good health. Each CDR3 is given with its conserved first and last residue. The order of the fields is D gene, V gene, clone size, J gene, CDR3 DNA, CDR3 protein. A D gene is named only where the DNA matches it firmly. Size values are once, few and many counts, or a class for expanded clones, and some rows have none.

D gene: -; V gene: TRBV2; clone size: -; J gene: TRBJ2-4; CDR3 DNA: TGTGCCAGCACAATAGAACAGAAAAACATTCAGTACTTC; CDR3 protein: CASTIEQKNIQYF
D gene: TRBD2; V gene: TRBV7-3; clone size: -; J gene: TRBJ2-5; CDR3 DNA: TGTGCCAGCAGCTTATCTGGACTAGCGGGAGTGGAGACCCAGTACTTC; CDR3 protein: CASSLSGLAGVETQYF
D gene: -; V gene: TRBV7-9; clone size: -; J gene: TRBJ2-3; CDR3 DNA: TGTGCCAGCAGCCGGACGGGGGGCACAGATACGCAGTATTTT; CDR3 protein: CASSRTGGTDTQYF
D gene: TRBD2; V gene: TRBV5-1; clone size: few; J gene: TRBJ2-1; CDR3 DNA: TGCGCCAGCAGTCTCCCCGGGAGGGGTAGCAATGAGCAGTTCTTC; CDR3 protein: CASSLPGRGSNEQFF
D gene: -; V gene: TRBV28; clone size: few; J gene: TRBJ2-1; CDR3 DNA: TGTGCCAGCAGCCCCGCCACAGAACATGAGCAGTTCTTC; CDR3 protein: CASSPATEHEQFF
D gene: -; V gene: TRBV18; clone size: few; J gene: TRBJ1-1; CDR3 DNA: TGTGCCAGCTCACAGGCGGGGCGAAACACTGAAGCTTTCTTT; CDR3 protein: CASSQAGRNTEAFF
D gene: -; V gene: TRBV11-1; clone size: few; J gene: TRBJ2-7; CDR3 DNA: TGTGCCAGCAGCTCCCGCAGGGCACGCTACGAGCAGTACTTC; CDR3 protein: CASSSRRARYEQYF
D gene: TRBD2; V gene: TRBV18; clone size: -; J gene: TRBJ2-5; CDR3 DNA: TGTGCCAGCTCATCCGGGACTACCCGAGAGACCCAGTACTTC; CDR3 protein: CASSSGTTRETQYF
D gene: TRBD1; V gene: TRBV30; clone size: few; J gene: TRBJ1-2; CDR3 DNA: TGTGCCTGGAGTACCCGGACAGGGACCTATGGCTACACCTTC; CDR3 protein: CAWSTRTGTYGYTF
D gene: -; V gene: TRBV7-2; clone size: few; J gene: TRBJ2-5; CDR3 DNA: TGTGCCAGCAGCTCGAACGGGTTGGAGGGAGAGACCCAGTACTTC; CDR3 protein: CASSSNGLEGETQYF
D gene: -; V gene: TRBV11-2; clone size: -; J gene: TRBJ2-7; CDR3 DNA: TGTGCCAGCAAGAGCGGAGCCTACGAGCAGTACTTC; CDR3 protein: CASKSGAYEQYF
D gene: TRBD1; V gene: TRBV7-3; clone size: -; J gene: TRBJ1-1; CDR3 DNA: TGTGCCAGCAGCTTATTCGGGCAGGGGGCCACCAACACTGAAGCTTTCTTT; CDR3 protein: CASSLFGQGATNTEAFF
D gene: -; V gene: TRBV5-1; clone size: -; J gene: TRBJ2-3; CDR3 DNA: TGCGCCAGCAGTTCTCTTCAGGGCACAGATACGCAGTATTTT; CDR3 protein: CASSSLQGTDTQYF
D gene: -; V gene: TRBV7-9; clone size: -; J gene: TRBJ2-3; CDR3 DNA: TGTGCCAGCAGCTTAGGAGTTAGCTCAGATACGCAGTATTTT; CDR3 protein: CASSLGVSSDTQYF
D gene: -; V gene: TRBV7-6; clone size: -; J gene: TRBJ1-5; CDR3 DNA: TGTGCCAGCGCCCTGGAGGATCAGCCCCAGCATTTT; CDR3 protein: CASALEDQPQHF
D gene: -; V gene: TRBV4-3; clone size: -; J gene: TRBJ2-7; CDR3 DNA: TGCGCCAGCAGCCAAGGTAGCGGAAGTATCTACGAGCAGTACTTC; CDR3 protein: CASSQGSGSIYEQYF
D gene: -; V gene: TRBV6-5; clone size: once; J gene: TRBJ1-5; CDR3 DNA: TGTGCCAGCAGTTACGGCATTGATCAGCCCCAGCATTTT; CDR3 protein: CASSYGIDQPQHF
D gene: -; V gene: TRBV28; clone size: many; J gene: TRBJ2-1; CDR3 DNA: TGTGCCAGCAGTTCGGGCGGGGCAACCTCTAACAATGAGCAGTTCTTC; CDR3 protein: CASSSGGATSNNEQFF
D gene: -; V gene: TRBV9; clone size: few; J gene: TRBJ1-1; CDR3 DNA: TGTGCCAGCAGCCCACGGGGGGTGAACACTGAAGCTTTCTTT; CDR3 protein: CASSPRGVNTEAFF
D gene: TRBD1; V gene: TRBV18; clone size: -; J gene: TRBJ2-5; CDR3 DNA: TGTGCCAGCTCACCACCGTCGACAGGGGGCCAGGGGACCCAGTACTTC; CDR3 protein: CASSPPSTGGQGTQYF
D gene: TRBD2; V gene: TRBV7-2; clone size: -; J gene: TRBJ2-2; CDR3 DNA: TGTGCCAGCAGCTGGGGACTAGCGGGAGGAACGACCGGGGAGCTGTTTTTT; CDR3 protein: CASSWGLAGGTTGELFF
D gene: -; V gene: TRBV20-1; clone size: -; J gene: TRBJ2-3; CDR3 DNA: TGCAGTGCTAGAGAGCGGGAAAGAGAGTATTTT; CDR3 protein: CSAREREREYF
D gene: -; V gene: TRBV7-2; clone size: few; J gene: TRBJ2-5; CDR3 DNA: TGTGCCAGCAGCTTAGCCCAGATCCTGTACTTC; CDR3 protein: CASSLAQILYF
D gene: TRBD1; V gene: TRBV28; clone size: -; J gene: TRBJ1-5; CDR3 DNA: TGTGCCAGCAGTTTCCGGACAGGGTTGTCTCAGCCCCAGCATTTT; CDR3 protein: CASSFRTGLSQPQHF
D gene: -; V gene: TRBV11-2; clone size: few; J gene: TRBJ1-2; CDR3 DNA: TGTGCCAGCAGCTTAAGCCAGGGTATAGATTACTATGGCTACACCTTC; CDR3 protein: CASSLSQGIDYYGYTF
D gene: -; V gene: TRBV6-1; clone size: -; J gene: TRBJ2-3; CDR3 DNA: TGTGCCAGCAGTGAAAATCTCCTAGCAAGGGATACGCAGTATTTT; CDR3 protein: CASSENLLARDTQYF
D gene: -; V gene: TRBV5-1; clone size: -; J gene: TRBJ2-5; CDR3 DNA: TGCGCCAGCAGCCCAAAGACAGCTTGGGGTCAAGAGACCCAGTACTTC; CDR3 protein: CASSPKTAWGQETQYF
D gene: TRBD2; V gene: TRBV5-1; clone size: few; J gene: TRBJ2-1; CDR3 DNA: TGCGCCAGCAGCCCCCCGGGACTAGCTCGATACAATGAGCAGTTCTTC; CDR3 protein: CASSPPGLARYNEQFF
D gene: -; V gene: TRBV6-1; clone size: -; J gene: TRBJ1-2; CDR3 DNA: TGTGCCAGCAGTAGGTCACCGACAGCTAACTATGGCTACACCTTC; CDR3 protein: CASSRSPTANYGYTF
D gene: -; V gene: TRBV10-3; clone size: few; J gene: TRBJ2-7; CDR3 DNA: TGTGCCATCACCGAATCCAGACACCACGAGCAGTACTTC; CDR3 protein: CAITESRHHEQYF
D gene: -; V gene: TRBV9; clone size: -; J gene: TRBJ1-1; CDR3 DNA: TGTGCCAGCAACGTAGAGGGACACATGAACACTGAAGCTTTCTTT; CDR3 protein: CASNVEGHMNTEAFF
D gene: TRBD1; V gene: TRBV19; clone size: -; J gene: TRBJ2-3; CDR3 DNA: TGTGCCAGTAGCAATACGGGACAGCTCACAGATACGCAGTATTTT; CDR3 protein: CASSNTGQLTDTQYF
D gene: -; V gene: TRBV5-1; clone size: few; J gene: TRBJ2-7; CDR3 DNA: TGCGCCAGCAGCGGAGGGGACCTCTCCTACGAGCAGTACTTC; CDR3 protein: CASSGGDLSYEQYF
D gene: TRBD1; V gene: TRBV28; clone size: few; J gene: TRBJ1-5; CDR3 DNA: TGTGCCAGCTCCTCCAACTGGGGCAGGGGGCAGCCCCAGCATTTT; CDR3 protein: CASSSNWGRGQPQHF
D gene: -; V gene: TRBV7-2; clone size: -; J gene: TRBJ2-3; CDR3 DNA: TGTGCCAGCAGCTCAGCCCGGGCGCAGTATTTT; CDR3 protein: CASSSARAQYF
D gene: -; V gene: TRBV29-1; clone size: -; J gene: TRBJ2-7; CDR3 DNA: TGCAGCGTTCGTTGGTGGGAGAACGAGCAGTACTTC; CDR3 protein: CSVRWWENEQYF
D gene: TRBD1; V gene: TRBV28; clone size: few; J gene: TRBJ1-2; CDR3 DNA: TGTGCCAGCAGTTTCCAGGGGGCCGTCCTCTATGGCTACACCTTC; CDR3 protein: CASSFQGAVLYGYTF
D gene: -; V gene: TRBV5-1; clone size: -; J gene: TRBJ2-6; CDR3 DNA: TGCGCCAGCAGCTTGGGGCCCTCTGGGGCCAACGTCCTGACTTTC; CDR3 protein: CASSLGPSGANVLTF
D gene: -; V gene: TRBV27; clone size: -; J gene: TRBJ2-2; CDR3 DNA: TGTGCCAGCAGTCTCCTCCGGCAGGGAGGCACCGGGGAGCTGTTTTTT; CDR3 protein: CASSLLRQGGTGELFF
D gene: -; V gene: TRBV5-1; clone size: few; J gene: TRBJ1-1; CDR3 DNA: TGCGCCAGCAGCCCCGGACAGACGAACACTGAAGCTTTCTTT; CDR3 protein: CASSPGQTNTEAFF
D gene: -; V gene: TRBV4-2; clone size: many; J gene: TRBJ2-5; CDR3 DNA: TGTGCCAGCAGCCAAGGGCCGGATGGGGGGGAGACCCAGTACTTC; CDR3 protein: CASSQGPDGGETQYF
D gene: TRBD2; V gene: TRBV11-2; clone size: few; J gene: TRBJ2-1; CDR3 DNA: TGTGCCAGCAGCTTCTATAGCGGGAGAGGGGGCAATGAGCAGTTCTTC; CDR3 protein: CASSFYSGRGGNEQFF
D gene: TRBD2; V gene: TRBV18; clone size: few; J gene: TRBJ2-3; CDR3 DNA: TGTGCCAGCCCCACCACGCCTAGCGGGAGGGCCCATCTATCCCAAGTTCTCACAGATACGCAGTATTTT; CDR3 protein: CASPTTPSGRAHLSQVLTDTQYF
D gene: -; V gene: TRBV30; clone size: few; J gene: TRBJ1-1; CDR3 DNA: TGTGCCTGGAGTACCCCGGGCACTGAAGCTTTCTTT; CDR3 protein: CAWSTPGTEAFF
D gene: TRBD1; V gene: TRBV5-1; clone size: -; J gene: TRBJ1-4; CDR3 DNA: TGCGCCAGCAGCCCCGGCGGGACAGGGAGTGAAAAACTGTTTTTT; CDR3 protein: CASSPGGTGSEKLFF
D gene: TRBD2; V gene: TRBV5-1; clone size: few; J gene: TRBJ2-1; CDR3 DNA: TGCGCCAGCAGCTCCAGCGGGGACTCCTACAATGAGCAGTTCTTC; CDR3 protein: CASSSSGDSYNEQFF
D gene: TRBD2; V gene: TRBV5-1; clone size: -; J gene: TRBJ2-5; CDR3 DNA: TGCGCCAGCAGTTACCTAGCGGGAGAGGGAGAGACCCAGTACTTC; CDR3 protein: CASSYLAGEGETQYF